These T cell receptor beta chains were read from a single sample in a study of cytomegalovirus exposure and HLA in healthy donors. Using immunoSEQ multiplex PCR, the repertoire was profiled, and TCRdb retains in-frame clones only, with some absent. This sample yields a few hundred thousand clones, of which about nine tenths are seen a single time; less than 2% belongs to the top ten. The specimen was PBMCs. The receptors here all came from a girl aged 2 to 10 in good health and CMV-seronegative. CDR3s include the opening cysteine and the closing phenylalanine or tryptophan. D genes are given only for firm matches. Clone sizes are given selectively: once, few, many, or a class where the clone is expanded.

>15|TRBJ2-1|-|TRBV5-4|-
TGTGCCAGCAGCCTGTCGGGTGTCACCTACAATGAGCAGTTCTTC
CASSLSGVTYNEQFF
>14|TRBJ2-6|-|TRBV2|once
TGTGCCAGCAGTGTTAGCTCTGGGGCCAACGTCCTGACTTTC
CASSVSSGANVLTF
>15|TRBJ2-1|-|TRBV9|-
TGTGCCAGCAGCGTAGTTACCAGCTCCTACAATGAGCAGTTCTTC
CASSVVTSSYNEQFF
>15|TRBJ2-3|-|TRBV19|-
TGTGCCAGTAGTCCCGGAGCGGGCAGCACAGATACGCAGTATTTT
CASSPGAGSTDTQYF
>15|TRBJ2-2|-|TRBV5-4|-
TGTGCCAGCAGCTTGGGACAGGTGGGGACCGGGGAGCTGTTTTTT
CASSLGQVGTGELFF
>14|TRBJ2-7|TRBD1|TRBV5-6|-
TGTGCCAGCAGCACAGGGACAGGGGTTGGCGAGCAGTACTTC
CASSTGTGVGEQYF
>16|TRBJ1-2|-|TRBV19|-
TGTGCCAGTAGTATAGACCCAAGGCGGGGCGCGTGGGGCTACACCTTC
CASSIDPRRGAWGYTF
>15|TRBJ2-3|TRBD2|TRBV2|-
TGTGCCAGCAGAAGGGGACTAGCGGACACAGATACGCAGTATTTT
CASRRGLADTDTQYF
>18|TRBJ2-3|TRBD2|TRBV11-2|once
TGTGCCAGCAGCCTCCTAGCGGGAGGCCCGCCTAGCAGGGATACGCAGTATTTT
CASSLLAGGPPSRDTQYF
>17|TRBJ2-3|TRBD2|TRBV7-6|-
TGTGCCAGCAGCAAAGAGGCGACTAGCTTGATCTCAGATACGCAGTATTTT
CASSKEATSLISDTQYF
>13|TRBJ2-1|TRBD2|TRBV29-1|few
TGCAGCGTGGGACTAGCGGATCACAATGAGCAGTTCTTC
CSVGLADHNEQFF
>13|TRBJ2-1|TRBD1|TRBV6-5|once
TGTGCCAGCAGTTTCAGACAGGGTAATGAGCAGTTCTTC
CASSFRQGNEQFF
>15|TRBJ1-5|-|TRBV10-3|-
TGTGCCATCAGTGACTACGGTGGTTTTGATCAGCCCCAGCATTTT
CAISDYGGFDQPQHF
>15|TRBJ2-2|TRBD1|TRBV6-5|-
TGTGCCAGCGGGAGACAGGGCCAGAACACCGGGGAGCTGTTTTTT
CASGRQGQNTGELFF
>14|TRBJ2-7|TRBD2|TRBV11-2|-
TGTGCCAGCAGCCGACTAGCGGGAGGCAACGAGCAGTACTTC
CASSRLAGGNEQYF